The 16 T cell receptor beta chains below were found in one sample sequenced in a study of OX40 agonist ivuxolimab in advanced cancers. Produced via immunoSEQ multiplex PCR; TCRdb's table is partial and in-frame only. Altogether about 150,000 clones are present, roughly 91% being singletons, with the ten largest covering roughly 1%. The sample consisted of CD4+ or CD8+ T cells sorted from blood, taken in a trial of the OX40 agonist ivuxolimab. The receptors stem from an adult with an advanced solid tumor such as melanoma, head and neck, liver or kidney cancer.

The chain uses TRBV6-6 and TRBJ2-7, with 10 bases identical to TRBD1. There are 15 residues in the CDR3. CDR1 is MNHNY and CDR2 is SVGAGI in the germline V gene (reference sequence). Trimming at V came to 2 bases and at J to 1 base, leaving 2 bases not matched to a gene. CDR3 DNA: TGTGCCAGCAGTTACGGGGGACAGGGGTCCTACGAGCAGTACTTC. Protein sequence: CASSYGGQGSYEQYF.

The chain joins TRBV9 to TRBJ2-3; TRBD2 aligns across 8 bases. Germline V CDR1 and CDR2: SGDLS, YYNGEE. The J segment lost 3 bases and the V segment lost 2 bases, leaving 2 bases of the junction unmatched. The CDR3 is 14 residues long. CDR3 nucleotides: TGTGCCAGCAGCGTGAGCGGGGGTACAGATACGCAGTATTTT. It yields the protein CASSVSGGTDTQYF. The full variable domain, in which reference TRBV9 and TRBJ2-3 provide the parts outside the CDR3, is DSGVTQTPKHLITATGQRVTLRCSPRSGDLSVYWYQQSLDQGLQFLIQYYNGEERAKGNILERFSAQQFPDLHSELNLSSLELGDSALYFCASSVSGGTDTQYFGPGTRLTVL.

This sequence joins TRBV18 and TRBJ1-1; 9 nucleotides agree with TRBD1. CDR3 size: 15 residues. The V gene end was trimmed by 3 bases and the J gene end by 4 bases; junction bases not matched to a gene: 6. From germline, CDR1 is KGHSH and CDR2 LQKENI. The CDR3 spells CASSPGSDRGTEAFF. The CDR3 nucleotides read TGTGCCAGCTCACCGGGCTCGGACAGGGGCACTGAAGCTTTCTTT.

The rearrangement links TRBV7-2 to TRBJ1-1; 9 nucleotides align to TRBD1. CDR3 length equals 16 residues. J lost 3 bases, V lost 1 base, and 6 bases had no gene match. Germline CDR1 and CDR2: SGHTA and FQGNSA. In nucleotides, the CDR3 is TGTGCCAGCAGCTTAGGGACAGGGGAATTTCACACTGAAGCTTTCTTT. Protein product: CASSLGTGEFHTEAFF.

The count of this clone is one. The chain joins TRBV28 to TRBJ1-5, with D tentatively TRBD1 (5 bases). CDR1 MDHEN and CDR2 SYDVKM come from the germline V gene. The V gene lost 6 bases and the J gene lost 2 bases, with 20 bases spanning the gap. CDR3 length equals 17 residues. The CDR3 bases are TGTGCCAGCAGACTAAGGGGCGCGGGACGGGGCAATCAGCCCCAGCATTTT. This translates into CASRLRGAGRGNQPQHF.

The V and J genes are TRBV5-4 and TRBJ1-2; 9 positions agree with TRBD1. This CDR3 spans 15 amino acids. Unmatched junction bases numbered 8, after V lost 4 bases and J lost 4 bases. In germline, CDR1 is SGHNT, CDR2 YYREEE (reference sequence). The chain's CDR3 is CASSGLDRGTYGYTF. The CDR3 nucleotides read TGTGCCAGCAGCGGGCTGGACAGGGGCACCTATGGCTACACCTTC.

J is TRBJ2-6 and V is TRBV28; perhaps D is TRBD1 or TRBD2 (6 bases each). Germline loops: CDR1 MDHEN, CDR2 SYDVKM. The V end was cut by 8 bases, the J end by 0 bases, with 14 bases between. The CDR3 contains 16 residues. CDR3 in amino acids: CASGGQSGSGANVLTF. Here the CDR3 DNA reads TGTGCCAGCGGGGGGCAGTCCGGCTCTGGGGCCAACGTCCTGACTTTC. Together with reference TRBV28 and TRBJ2-6, the CDR3 gives the full variable domain: DVKVTQSSRYLVKRTGEKVFLECVQDMDHENMFWYRQDPGLGLRLIYFSYDVKMKEKGDIPEGYSVSREKKERFSLILESASTNQTSMYLCASGGQSGSGANVLTFGAGSRLTVL.

The rearrangement links TRBV5-5 to TRBJ2-6; D tentatively reads TRBD1 or TRBD2 (6 bases each). The V gene lost 4 bases and the J gene lost 0 bases, with 20 bases spanning the gap. CDR1 is SGHKS and CDR2 is YYEKEE in the germline V gene (reference sequence). The CDR3 consists of 19 residues. CDR3 residues: CASSGGQGTFSSGANVLTF. Written as DNA, the CDR3 is TGTGCCAGCAGCGGGGGGCAGGGGACCTTTAGCTCTGGGGCCAACGTCCTGACTTTC.

V usage is TRBV6-5 and J usage is TRBJ1-2; perhaps TRBD1 as D (6 bases). Trimming took 0 bases from V and 2 from J, leaving 7 bases between them. CDR3 size: 14 residues. Germline V gene data show CDR1 as MNHEY and CDR2 as SVGAGI. The CDR3 DNA is TGTGCCAGCAGTTACTCCGGGACAAACTATGGCTACACCTTC. Translated, it gives CASSYSGTNYGYTF.

This rearrangement joins TRBV9 to TRBJ2-3, with 7 bases that match TRBD2. The CDR3 loop spans 12 amino acids. V was clipped by 7 bases and J by 2 bases; unmatched bases: 1. Per germline, CDR1 SGDLS and CDR2 YYNGEE. DNA for the CDR3: TGTGCCAGCGGGAGGGACACAGATACGCAGTATTTT. This gives the protein CASGRDTDTQYF.

This sequence joins TRBV4-3 and TRBJ2-1; D remains unclear. Germline V gene lookup returns CDR1 LGHNA and CDR2 YSLEER. V gave up 5 bases and J gave up 0 bases, with 8 bases separating them. CDR3 length: 14 amino acids. The CDR3 nucleotides read TGCGCCAGCAGCAGGAGCCTCTCCTACAATGAGCAGTTCTTC. It codes for CASSRSLSYNEQFF.

The CDR3 is CASSRGQGGVNTEAFF. The CDR3 DNA follows: TGTGCCAGCAGCCGGGGACAGGGCGGAGTGAACACTGAAGCTTTCTTT. This chain connects TRBV5-4 to TRBJ1-1, with 9 bases aligning to TRBD1. The CDR3 extends over 16 amino acids. CDR1 and CDR2 from the germline V gene are SGHNT and YYREEE (reference sequence). After removal of 4 bases from V and 0 bases from J, the junction contained 7 bases not matched to a gene.

This clone was counted once. This rearrangement joins TRBV28 to TRBJ2-7; D may be TRBD1 (5 bases). Germline loops: CDR1 MDHEN, CDR2 SYDVKM. There are 13 residues in the CDR3. Trimming removed 10 bases from V and 0 bases from J, with 13 bases in between. The DNA for the CDR3 is TGTGCCACCGCCCTGGACACCTCCTACGAGCAGTACTTC. Amino acids: CATALDTSYEQYF. Variable domain in full (rest from reference TRBV28 and TRBJ2-7): DVKVTQSSRYLVKRTGEKVFLECVQDMDHENMFWYRQDPGLGLRLIYFSYDVKMKEKGDIPEGYSVSREKKERFSLILESASTNQTSMYLCATALDTSYEQYFGPGTRLTVT.

V usage is TRBV7-9 and J usage is TRBJ2-5, with D maybe TRBD2 (5 bases). TRBJ2-7 matches the DNA end more closely, so the J call is doubtful. The length of the CDR3 is 16 residues. CDR1 is SEHNR and CDR2 is FQNEAQ in the germline V gene (reference sequence). The CDR3 region has the DNA TGTGCCAGCAGCCATATCAGCGGCGGAGTCTCCTACGAGCAGTACTTC. It yields the protein CASSHISGGVSYEQYF.

J is TRBJ1-2 and V is TRBV4-1; maybe TRBD1 (5 bases). In germline, CDR1 is MGHRA, CDR2 YSYEKL. This CDR3 contains 14 residues. V lost 0 bases to trimming and J lost 4 bases, with 9 bases between them. CDR3 bases: TGCGCCAGCAGCCAAGAAGACAGCCTCTATGGCTACACCTTC. Translating it yields CASSQEDSLYGYTF.

The chain has TRBV19 and TRBJ2-7; TRBD1 matches 8 bases. The CDR3 totals 13 residues. Germline CDR1 LNHDA, CDR2 SQIVND (reference sequence). The ends lost 6 bases at V and 3 bases at J; junction bases unmatched: 4. The CDR3 loop reads CASRDRENYEQYF. Here the CDR3 DNA reads TGTGCCAGTAGGGACAGGGAAAACTACGAGCAGTACTTC.